Below, 13 T cell receptor beta chains from the same sample are listed, as sequenced in a study of cytomegalovirus exposure and HLA in healthy donors. 13 Jbeta primers and 60 Vbeta primers were used for the PCR. Clones were read by immunoSEQ multiplex PCR, and TCRdb kept only the in-frame ones, dropping some. The top ten hold 2% to 2.5% of the sample, which has approximately 51,000 clones, approximately 85% seen once. Sequenced sample: PBMCs. Receptor source: a boy between 10 and 17 years old in good health and CMV-seropositive.

The chain has TRBV2 and TRBJ1-4; D possibly corresponds to TRBD1 (6 bases). V was pared by 10 bases and J by 8 bases, with 17 bases between. This CDR3 region has 13 residues. Germline values: CDR1 SNHLY, CDR2 FYNNEI. The CDR3 region is CATGGGLQEKLFF. Here the CDR3 DNA reads TGTGCCACCGGTGGGGGCCTGCAGGAAAAACTGTTTTTT.

The chain is built from TRBV9 and TRBJ2-5, with TRBD2 matching 7 bases. The V and J ends lost 3 bases and 7 bases, in that order; junction bases with no gene match: 12. In germline, CDR1 is SGDLS, CDR2 YYNGEE. The CDR3 spans 15 residues. CDR3 protein: CASSAVEGGSVTQYF. CDR3 coding DNA: TGTGCCAGCAGCGCAGTGGAGGGAGGGTCGGTGACCCAGTACTTC. The variable domain in full, with the rest retrieved from reference TRBV9 and TRBJ2-5, is DSGVTQTPKHLITATGQRVTLRCSPRSGDLSVYWYQQSLDQGLQFLIQYYNGEERAKGNILERFSAQQFPDLHSELNLSSLELGDSALYFCASSAVEGGSVTQYFGPGTRLLVL.

The table lists this clone with a few counts. This chain uses TRBV4-2 with TRBJ1-3; possibly TRBD1 for D (6 bases). The CDR3 contains 16 residues. Per the germline V gene, CDR1 is LGHNA and CDR2 is YNFKEQ. Trimming took 2 bases from V and 4 from J, leaving 15 bases between them. This chain's CDR3 is CASSQNILQGGNTIYF. CDR3 nucleotide sequence: TGTGCCAGCAGCCAAAATATATTACAGGGAGGAAACACCATATATTTT.

This chain connects TRBV9 to TRBJ1-1, with D possibly being TRBD1 (5 bases). The CDR3 runs to 14 residues. V lost 3 bases and J 1 base, leaving 10 bases between the germline ends. Per the germline V gene, CDR1 is SGDLS and CDR2 is YYNGEE. Here the CDR3 DNA reads TGTGCCAGCAGCGAGGGACTTCCGAACACTGAAGCTTTCTTT. Translating gives CASSEGLPNTEAFF.

The chain uses TRBV11-2 and TRBJ2-3; no reliable D call. CDR3 length: 13 residues. Germline-derived CDR1 and CDR2 are SGHAT and FQNNGV. V lost 1 base and J 6 bases, leaving 8 bases between the germline ends. The CDR3 DNA is TGTGCCAGCAGCTTAGCCCGGTTCGATACGCAGTATTTT. It yields the protein CASSLARFDTQYF.

The J gene is TRBJ2-7, the V gene TRBV6-5; no clear D gene. Germline CDR1 is MNHEY and CDR2 is SVGAGI. With 6 bases removed from V and 2 bases from J, the gap between germline ends came to 17 bases. This CDR3 region has 15 residues. CDR3 coding DNA: TGTGCCAGCAGCCAAGAAGCAGGCCCAGCCTACGAGCAGTACTTC. It codes for CASSQEAGPAYEQYF.

This clone came up a few times. The chain carries TRBV27 and TRBJ1-4, with no clear D. Germline CDR1 MNHEY, CDR2 SMNVEV (reference sequence). V was clipped by 3 bases and J by 4 bases, with 6 bases between them. The CDR3 spans 13 residues. The CDR3 bases are TGTGCCAGCAGTTTTAATCGTAATGAAAAACTGTTTTTT. This translates into CASSFNRNEKLFF.

This chain connects TRBV19 to TRBJ2-2; 8 bases line up with TRBD1. The CDR3 covers 14 residues. V trimming: 9 bases; J trimming: 6 bases; junction bases outside the gene matches: 9. Germline CDR1 and CDR2: LNHDA and SQIVND (reference sequence). CDR3 bases: TGTGCCAGCCATCGACAGGGGTCCGCCGGGGAGCTGTTTTTT. It is translated as CASHRQGSAGELFF.

As DNA, the CDR3 is TGTGCCAGCAGTCTTCCCTACGAGCAGTACTTC. Amino acid sequence: CASSLPYEQYF. This chain connects TRBV6-5 to TRBJ2-7; no definite D call. Looked up from germline, CDR1 is MNHEY and CDR2 is SVGAGI. The CDR3 is 11 residues long. Trimming took off 5 bases at V and 2 bases at J, with 4 bases between the two ends.

The rearrangement uses TRBV25-1 and TRBJ2-5; 13 positions match TRBD2. Germline V CDR1 and CDR2: MGHDK, SYGVNS. This CDR3 spans 16 amino acids. The V segment lost 4 bases and the J segment 5 bases; nucleotides outside the gene matches: 7. The CDR3 bases are TGTGCCAGCAGTGTAACGGGACTAGCGGGGCCGGAGACCCAGTACTTC. It yields the protein CASSVTGLAGPETQYF.

The J gene is TRBJ2-3, the V gene TRBV19, with TRBD2 matching over 7 bases. V lost 3 bases and J lost 5; bases outside the gene matches: 11. CDR1 LNHDA and CDR2 SQIVND come from the germline V gene (reference sequence). This CDR3 region has 16 residues. The CDR3 DNA is TGTGCCAGTAGTATCTCTACGGGGGGTCTCCTAGATACGCAGTATTTT. Residues: CASSISTGGLLDTQYF. Together with reference TRBV19 and TRBJ2-3, the CDR3 gives the full variable domain: DGGITQSPKYLFRKEGQNVTLSCEQNLNHDAMYWYRQDPGQGLRLIYYSQIVNDFQKGDIAEGYSVSREKKESFPLTVTSAQKNPTAFYLCASSISTGGLLDTQYFGPGTRLTVL.

This chain joins TRBV7-6 and TRBJ1-2, with no clear D. Trimming removed 1 base from V and 6 bases from J, with 9 bases in between. Germline CDR1 SGHVS, CDR2 FNYEAQ. This CDR3 is built from 13 residues. CDR3 nucleotides: TGTGCCAGCAGCTTAGGTTCAGCGCATGGCTACACCTTC. This encodes CASSLGSAHGYTF.

The chain carries TRBV5-1 and TRBJ1-1; D possibly corresponds to TRBD1 (5 bases). The CDR3 runs 12 residues. Germline values: CDR1 SGHRS, CDR2 YFSETQ. The V end lost 9 bases, the J end lost 6 bases, and 15 bases lay between the germline ends. CDR3 loop: CAKGLTSAEAFF. CDR3 nucleotides: TGCGCCAAGGGACTGACTAGTGCTGAAGCTTTCTTT.